Below are 9 T cell receptor beta chains sequenced from a single sample in a study of tumor-infiltrating lymphocytes in localized non-small cell lung cancer. Sequencing used immunoSEQ multiplex PCR; TCRdb keeps in-frame clones, though not all of them. The sample consists of about 16,000 clones, approximately 70% of them appearing once. The specimen was lung tumor tissue. These receptor sequences come from a human donor with non-small cell lung cancer.

CDR3 bases: TGTGCCAGCAGCCCCCGAGTCAGGGGTCCTAATGAAAAACTGTTTTTT. This gives the protein CASSPRVRGPNEKLFF. The J gene is TRBJ1-4, the V gene TRBV11-2; a weak D match, TRBD1 (6 bases). CDR3 length: 16 residues. Germline values: CDR1 SGHAT, CDR2 FQNNGV. Between the trimmed V and J ends, which lost 5 bases and 3 bases, there was a span of 16 bases.

This sequence joins TRBV5-1 and TRBJ1-2, with D unclear. V lost 0 bases and J lost 0, with 6 bases in between. Germline V gene data show CDR1 as SGHRS and CDR2 as YFSETQ. The CDR3 contains 14 residues. CDR3 sequence reads: CASSLDRSNYGYTF. DNA for the CDR3: TGCGCCAGCAGCTTGGACAGATCTAACTATGGCTACACCTTC.

This clone came up once. This chain links TRBV7-2 with TRBJ2-2, with TRBD1 matching 9 bases. This CDR3 spans 16 amino acids. V shed 5 bases and J 0 bases; nucleotides not matched to a gene: 4. The V gene's germline CDR1 is SGHTA and CDR2 FQGNSA. This CDR3 reads CASSPRTGANTGELFF. DNA for the CDR3: TGTGCCAGCAGCCCTAGGACAGGGGCGAACACCGGGGAGCTGTTTTTT.

The chain links TRBV27 to TRBJ2-2, with 7 nucleotides matching TRBD1. Germline CDR1 reads MNHEY; CDR2 reads SMNVEV (reference sequence). This CDR3 comprises 15 residues. After removal of 4 bases from V and 4 bases from J, the junction contained 6 bases not matched to a gene. In DNA form, the CDR3 reads TGTGCCAGCAGTTCCGACAGGGTAGGCACCGGGGAGCTGTTTTTT. Its protein product is CASSSDRVGTGELFF.

On this clone itself: The junction and the germline gene differ at one end; a read error may be behind it. The chain recombines TRBV23-1 with TRBJ1-5; no clear D gene. TRBV23-1 falls under the ORF class, with uncertain function. This CDR3 has 15 residues. For the CDR3, the DNA is TGCGCCAGCAATCAAAGTGATTATAGCAATCAGCCCCAGCATTTT. Its translation: CASNQSDYSNQPQHF.

The chain is built from TRBV13 and TRBJ1-5, with D uncertain. This CDR3 contains 13 residues. Looked up from germline, CDR1 is PRHDT and CDR2 is FYEKMQ (reference sequence). V shed 5 bases and J shed 9 bases, with 14 bases lying between them. DNA for the CDR3: TGTGCCAGCAGCCTGACGCCTCTGGGGCCCCAGCATTTT. It codes for CASSLTPLGPQHF.

This rearrangement joins TRBV5-6 to TRBJ1-3; TRBD1 matches 9 bases. J lost 9 bases, V lost 4 bases, and 5 bases had no gene match. From germline, CDR1 is SGHDT and CDR2 YYEEEE. This CDR3 is built from 13 residues. CDR3 residues: CASSARDRVTIYF. The CDR3 DNA reads TGTGCCAGCAGCGCCCGGGACAGGGTCACCATATATTTT.

This clone was detected only a few times. The chain joins TRBV27 to TRBJ2-5; no clear D. The CDR3 has 14 amino acids. Germline CDR1 reads MNHEY; CDR2 reads SMNVEV (reference sequence). V was shortened by 5 bases and J by 1 base, with 11 bases between the two germline ends. This CDR3 reads CASSPPGVQETQYF. CDR3 bases: TGTGCCAGCAGTCCCCCAGGCGTCCAAGAGACCCAGTACTTC.

This chain uses TRBV7-9 with TRBJ2-5; possibly TRBD2 for D (5 bases). Trimming stripped 3 bases from V and 11 bases from J, with 16 bases between. The CDR3 totals 13 residues. Germline assignment: CDR1 SEHNR and CDR2 FQNEAQ (reference sequence). Written as DNA, the CDR3 is TGTGCCAGCAGCTTTGAGGGCCTCAGGCCTCAGTACTTC. As protein: CASSFEGLRPQYF.